The TCR beta chain described here comes from a study of beta chain features in type 1 diabetes. Across the study: The number of sorted cells examined across all samples was 107,917,701. Study-wide results and limits: In every one of the four CD4+ subsets, TCRB CDR3s were moderately but significantly shorter in Type 1 diabetes patients.

Expressed TCRB transcripts were sequenced because the isolated RNA had all been reverse transcribed beforehand. Repertoires were generated with immunoSEQ multiplex PCR, while TCRdb's copy carries only in-frame clones and drops some. Of some 370,000 clones in the sample, over 8.5% were seen once. Concerning this clone: As yet, its antigen is unknown.

The sequence was obtained from a man in his thirties or forties with type 1 diabetes. The sample taken for sequencing was central memory CD4+ T cells from blood.

CDR3 loop: CASSSPGSYEQYF. DNA of the CDR3: TGTGCCAGCAGTTCCCCCGGCTCCTACGAGCAGTACTTC. The chain is built from TRBV7-3 and TRBJ2-7; D is unclear. Per the germline V gene, CDR1 is SGHTA and CDR2 is FQGTGA. The CDR3 spans 13 residues. Between the trimmed V and J ends, which lost 6 bases and 0 bases, there was a span of 9 bases. Variable domain in full (rest from reference TRBV7-3 and TRBJ2-7): GAGVSQTPSNKVTEKGKYVELRCDPISGHTALYWYRQSLGQGPEFLIYFQGTGAADDSGLPNDRFFAVRPEGSVSTLKIQRTERGDSAVYLCASSSPGSYEQYFGPGTRLTVT.